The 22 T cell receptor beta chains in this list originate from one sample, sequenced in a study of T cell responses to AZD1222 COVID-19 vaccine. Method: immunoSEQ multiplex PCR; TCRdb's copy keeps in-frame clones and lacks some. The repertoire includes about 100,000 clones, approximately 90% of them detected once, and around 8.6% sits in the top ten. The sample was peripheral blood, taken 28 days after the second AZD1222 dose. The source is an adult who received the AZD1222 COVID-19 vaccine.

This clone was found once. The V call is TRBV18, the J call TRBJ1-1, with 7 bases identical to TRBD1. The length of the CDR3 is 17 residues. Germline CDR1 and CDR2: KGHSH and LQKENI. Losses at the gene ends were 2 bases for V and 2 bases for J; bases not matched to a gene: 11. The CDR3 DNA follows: TGTGCCAGCTCACCATTATCGGGACAGTTTGGAAACACTGAAGCTTTCTTT. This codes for CASSPLSGQFGNTEAFF.

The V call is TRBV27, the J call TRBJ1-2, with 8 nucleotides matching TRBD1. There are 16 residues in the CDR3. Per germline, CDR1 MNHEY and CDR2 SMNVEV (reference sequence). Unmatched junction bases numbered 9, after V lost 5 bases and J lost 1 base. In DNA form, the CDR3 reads TGTGCCAGCAGTCCCAGGACAGGGCCGAGTAACTATGGCTACACCTTC. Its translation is CASSPRTGPSNYGYTF.

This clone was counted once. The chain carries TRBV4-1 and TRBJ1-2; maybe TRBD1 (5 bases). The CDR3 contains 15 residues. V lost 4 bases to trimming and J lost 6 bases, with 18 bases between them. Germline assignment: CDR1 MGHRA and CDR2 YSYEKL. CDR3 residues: CASSPPPGPGDGYTF. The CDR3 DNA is TGCGCCAGCAGCCCCCCTCCGGGACCGGGAGATGGCTACACCTTC.

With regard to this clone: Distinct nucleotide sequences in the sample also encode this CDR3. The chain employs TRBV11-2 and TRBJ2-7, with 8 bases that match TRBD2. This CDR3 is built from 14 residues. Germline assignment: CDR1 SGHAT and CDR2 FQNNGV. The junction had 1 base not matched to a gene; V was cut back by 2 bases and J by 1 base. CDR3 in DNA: TGTGCCAGCAGCTTAACTAGCGGTTCCTACGAGCAGTACTTC. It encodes CASSLTSGSYEQYF.

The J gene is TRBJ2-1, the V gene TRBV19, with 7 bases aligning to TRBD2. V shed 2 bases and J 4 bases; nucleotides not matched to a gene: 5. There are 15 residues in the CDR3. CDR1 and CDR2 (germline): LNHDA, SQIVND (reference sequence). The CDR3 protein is CASSIPLAVYNEQFF. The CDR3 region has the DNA TGTGCCAGTAGTATACCGCTAGCGGTTTACAATGAGCAGTTCTTC. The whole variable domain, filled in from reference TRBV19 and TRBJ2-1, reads DGGITQSPKYLFRKEGQNVTLSCEQNLNHDAMYWYRQDPGQGLRLIYYSQIVNDFQKGDIAEGYSVSREKKESFPLTVTSAQKNPTAFYLCASSIPLAVYNEQFFGPGTRLTVL.

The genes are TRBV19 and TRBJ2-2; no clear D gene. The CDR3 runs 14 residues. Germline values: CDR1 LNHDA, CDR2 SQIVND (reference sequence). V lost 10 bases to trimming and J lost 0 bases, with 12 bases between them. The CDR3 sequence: CATPSEANTGELFF. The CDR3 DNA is TGTGCCACCCCAAGTGAAGCGAACACCGGGGAGCTGTTTTTT.

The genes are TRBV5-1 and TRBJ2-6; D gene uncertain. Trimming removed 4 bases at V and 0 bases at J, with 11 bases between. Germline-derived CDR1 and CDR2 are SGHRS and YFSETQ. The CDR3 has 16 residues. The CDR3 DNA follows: TGCGCCAGCAGCCCGGGTTGGGTCTCTGGGGCCAACGTCCTGACTTTC. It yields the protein CASSPGWVSGANVLTF.

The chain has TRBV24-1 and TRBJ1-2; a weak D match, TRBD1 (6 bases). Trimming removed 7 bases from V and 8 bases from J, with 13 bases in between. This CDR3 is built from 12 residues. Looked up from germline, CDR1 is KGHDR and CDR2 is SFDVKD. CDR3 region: CATSQGTRGYTF. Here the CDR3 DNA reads TGTGCCACCAGCCAGGGGACAAGGGGCTACACCTTC.

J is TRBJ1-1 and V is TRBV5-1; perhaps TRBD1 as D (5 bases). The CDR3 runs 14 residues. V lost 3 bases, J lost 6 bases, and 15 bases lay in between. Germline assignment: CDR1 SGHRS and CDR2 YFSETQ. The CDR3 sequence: CASSSPQDNPEAFF. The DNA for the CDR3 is TGCGCCAGCAGCTCGCCACAGGACAATCCTGAAGCTTTCTTT.

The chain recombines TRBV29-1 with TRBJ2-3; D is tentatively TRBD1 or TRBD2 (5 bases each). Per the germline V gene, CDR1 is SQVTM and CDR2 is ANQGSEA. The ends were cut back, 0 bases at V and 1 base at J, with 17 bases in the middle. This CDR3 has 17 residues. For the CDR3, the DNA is TGCAGCGTTGAAGATATTGTCGGGACCGGACGCACAGATACGCAGTATTTT. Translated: CSVEDIVGTGRTDTQYF.

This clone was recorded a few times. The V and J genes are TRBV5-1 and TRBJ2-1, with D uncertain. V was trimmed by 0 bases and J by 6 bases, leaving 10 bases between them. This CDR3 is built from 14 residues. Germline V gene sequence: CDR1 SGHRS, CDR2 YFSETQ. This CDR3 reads CASSLGATINEQFF. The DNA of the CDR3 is TGCGCCAGCAGCTTGGGCGCGACAATCAATGAGCAGTTCTTC.

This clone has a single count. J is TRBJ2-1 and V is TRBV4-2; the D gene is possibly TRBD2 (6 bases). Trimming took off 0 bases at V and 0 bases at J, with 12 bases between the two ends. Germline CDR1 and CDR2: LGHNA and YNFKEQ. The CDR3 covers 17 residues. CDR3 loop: CASSQDGAGSSYNEQFF. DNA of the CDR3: TGTGCCAGCAGCCAAGATGGGGCGGGGAGCTCCTACAATGAGCAGTTCTTC.

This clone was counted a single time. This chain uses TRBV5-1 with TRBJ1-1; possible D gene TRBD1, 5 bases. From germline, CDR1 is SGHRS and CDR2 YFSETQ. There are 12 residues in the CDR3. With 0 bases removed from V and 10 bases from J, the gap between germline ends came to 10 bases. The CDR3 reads CASSLAGDAAFF. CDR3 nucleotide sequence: TGCGCCAGCAGCTTGGCGGGGGACGCAGCTTTCTTT.

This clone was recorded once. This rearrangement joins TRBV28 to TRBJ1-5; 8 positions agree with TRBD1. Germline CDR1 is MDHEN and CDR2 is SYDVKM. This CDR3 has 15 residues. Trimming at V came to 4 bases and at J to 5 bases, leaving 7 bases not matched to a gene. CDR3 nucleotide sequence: TGTGCCAGCAGTTCCTTACAGGGGGGTCATCAGCCCCAGCATTTT. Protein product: CASSSLQGGHQPQHF.

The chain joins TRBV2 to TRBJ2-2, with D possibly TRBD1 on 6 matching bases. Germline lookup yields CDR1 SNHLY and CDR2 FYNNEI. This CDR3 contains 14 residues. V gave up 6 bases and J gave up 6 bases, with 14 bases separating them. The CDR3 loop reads CASRDRKGSGELFF. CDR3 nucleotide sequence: TGTGCCAGCAGGGACAGAAAAGGCTCCGGGGAGCTGTTTTTT.

The CDR3 bases are TGTGCCAGCAGCCACGTGAAGACAGGACCTTATAGCAATCAGCCCCAGCATTTT. It codes for CASSHVKTGPYSNQPQHF. The chain combines TRBV6-2 or TRBV6-3 with TRBJ1-5; possibly TRBD1 for D (6 bases). The CDR3 has 18 residues. Germline values: CDR1 MNHEY, CDR2 SVGEGT. The V and J ends lost 6 bases and 0 bases respectively, with 21 bases between them.

CDR3 nucleotides: TGCGCCAGCACCCTCGGGACAGTGCCCTACGAGCAGTACTTC. Translated, it gives CASTLGTVPYEQYF. V usage is TRBV5-1 and J usage is TRBJ2-7, with 7 bases fitting TRBD1. The V gene's germline CDR1 is SGHRS and CDR2 YFSETQ. The CDR3 consists of 14 residues. The J segment lost 2 bases and the V segment lost 6 bases, leaving 8 bases of the junction unmatched.

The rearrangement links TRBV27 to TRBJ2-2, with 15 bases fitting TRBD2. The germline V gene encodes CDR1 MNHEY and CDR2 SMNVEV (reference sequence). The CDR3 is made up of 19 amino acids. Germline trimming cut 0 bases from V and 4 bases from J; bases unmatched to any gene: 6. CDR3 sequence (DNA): TGTGCCAGCAGTTTATCACGGACTAGCGGGAGGGCCCCCACCGGGGAGCTGTTTTTT. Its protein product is CASSLSRTSGRAPTGELFF.

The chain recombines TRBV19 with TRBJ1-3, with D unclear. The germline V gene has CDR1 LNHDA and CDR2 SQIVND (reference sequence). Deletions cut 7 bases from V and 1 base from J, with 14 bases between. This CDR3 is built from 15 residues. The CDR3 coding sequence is TGTGCCAGTACCGGGGTCCAGGCTTCTGGAAACACCATATATTTT. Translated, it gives CASTGVQASGNTIYF.

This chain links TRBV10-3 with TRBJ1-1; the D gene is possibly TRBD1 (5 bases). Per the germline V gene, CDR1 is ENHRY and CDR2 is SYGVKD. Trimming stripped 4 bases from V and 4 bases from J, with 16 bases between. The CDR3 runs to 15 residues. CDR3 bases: TGTGCCATCAGTGTGTCCGGGCCCGGGGGCACTGAAGCTTTCTTT. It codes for CAISVSGPGGTEAFF.

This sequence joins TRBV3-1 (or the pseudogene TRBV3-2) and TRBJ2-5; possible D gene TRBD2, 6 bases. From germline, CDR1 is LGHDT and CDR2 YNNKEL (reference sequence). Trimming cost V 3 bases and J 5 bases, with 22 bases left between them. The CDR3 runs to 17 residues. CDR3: CASSQAERRALGETQYF. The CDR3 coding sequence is TGTGCCAGCAGCCAGGCTGAGCGGAGGGCCCTCGGCGAGACCCAGTACTTC.

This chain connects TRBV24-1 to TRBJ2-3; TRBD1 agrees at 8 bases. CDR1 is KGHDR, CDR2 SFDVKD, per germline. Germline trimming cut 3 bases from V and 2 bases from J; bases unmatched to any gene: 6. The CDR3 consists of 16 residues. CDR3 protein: CATSDRDRPSTDTQYF. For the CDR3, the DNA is TGTGCCACCAGTGATCGGGACAGGCCATCCACAGATACGCAGTATTTT.